This T cell receptor (beta chain) was recorded in a study of technical replicates of blood from a few donors. V was pared by 0 bases and J by 5 bases, with 6 bases of the junction left unmatched. The CDR3 runs 15 residues. CDR1 and CDR2 from the germline V gene are MNHEY and SVGAGI. Here immunoSEQ multiplex PCR was the method, and the copy in TCRdb shows in-frame clones only, minus some. In the table there are approximately 84,000 clones, about 98% of which are singletons. This clone was observed a single time. The receptor's source is a human donor in good health. The V call is TRBV6-5, the J call TRBJ1-2; 7 bases match TRBD1. The sample comprised T cells isolated from PBMCs. The CDR3 coding sequence is TGTGCCAGCAGTTACTCGTCGACAGGGATTTATGGCTACACCTTC. Translated: CASSYSSTGIYGYTF.